This T cell receptor (beta chain) was sequenced during a study of blood T cell repertoires in COVID-19. Background on the study: Researchers got acute and convalescent COVID-19 samples from the United States, Italy and Spain. Nucleic acid was either cDNA or gDNA, and it came from T cells, B-cell-depleted T cells, or PBMCs.

Germline lookup yields CDR1 SGHTS and CDR2 YDEGEE. V was shortened by 4 bases and J by 4 bases, with 23 bases between the two germline ends. CDR3 length: 17 amino acids. Only one count was recorded for this clone. In the original processing: Amplification from reference gene primers served as the basis for estimated nucleated cell counts. Clones were read by immunoSEQ multiplex PCR, and TCRdb kept only the in-frame ones, dropping some. The V and J calls and clone size are taken from that table; D and trimming were inferred from the DNA. Of approximately 150,000 clones detected, approximately 90% appear once; the ten largest clones hold nearly 0.95%.

The chain has TRBV5-8 and TRBJ1-1, with D perhaps matching TRBD1 (5 bases). The sample comprised peripheral blood. This TCR was sampled from a woman in her forties or fifties with acute or convalescent COVID-19. For the CDR3, the DNA is TGTGCCAGCAGCATTGGGAGGGGCCTGAGGTTAAGCACTGAAGCTTTCTTT. Translating it yields CASSIGRGLRLSTEAFF.